This entry describes one T cell receptor beta chain. The specificity of this receptor is unknown. The sample holds no much larger clone one base away, and base qualities are not on file. This sample is drawn from a study of control samples from healthy donors and cancer patients (dated by TCRdb to the early 2020s). The germline V gene specifies SGHTA as CDR1 and FQGNSA as CDR2. From its cysteine to its phenylalanine, the CDR3 spans 12 amino acids. The entry retains the CDR3 DNA only, 36 bases that are in frame from base 1. V is clipped by 5 bases and J by 6 bases, and the sequence between their germline boundaries is 10 bases long. The library came from the immunoSEQ multiplex PCR assay. Not all clones reach the TCRdb copy of this immuneACCESS table, which keeps in-frame sequences only. Checked studies attribute under half of the gap to unresolved V genes and leave the rest unexplained. This sample has about 70,000 clones in its table, and 84% of those were observed once. Together, the top ten hold about 3% of the sample.

The sequencing sample was made of PBMCs. This TCR came from a woman aged 45-65 years with lung cancer. The rearrangement joined TRBV7-2 to TRBJ1-1; the D gene is not confidently resolved. For the CDR3, the sequence is CASSLIGSEAFF. The nucleotide sequence reads TGTGCCAGCAGCCTAATCGGGTCTGAAGCTTTCTTT.